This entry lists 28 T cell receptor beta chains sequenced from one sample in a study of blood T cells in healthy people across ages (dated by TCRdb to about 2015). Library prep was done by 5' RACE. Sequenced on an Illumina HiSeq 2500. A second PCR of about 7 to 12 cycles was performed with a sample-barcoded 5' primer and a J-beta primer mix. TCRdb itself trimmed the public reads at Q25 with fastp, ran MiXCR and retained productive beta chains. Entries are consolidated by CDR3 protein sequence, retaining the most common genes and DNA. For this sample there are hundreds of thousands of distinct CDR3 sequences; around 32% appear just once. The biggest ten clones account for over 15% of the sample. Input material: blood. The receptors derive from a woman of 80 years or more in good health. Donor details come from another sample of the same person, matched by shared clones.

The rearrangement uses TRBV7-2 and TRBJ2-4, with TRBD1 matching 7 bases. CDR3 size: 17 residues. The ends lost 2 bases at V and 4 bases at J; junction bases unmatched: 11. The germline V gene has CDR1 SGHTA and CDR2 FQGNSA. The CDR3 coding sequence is TGTGCCAGCAGCTTAAAGACAGGGAGTGTGCCGAAAAACATTCAGTACTTC. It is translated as CASSLKTGSVPKNIQYF.

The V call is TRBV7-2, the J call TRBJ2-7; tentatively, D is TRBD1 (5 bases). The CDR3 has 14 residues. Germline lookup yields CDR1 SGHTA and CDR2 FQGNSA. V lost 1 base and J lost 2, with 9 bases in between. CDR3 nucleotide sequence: TGTGCCAGCAGCTTAGTAGCACAGGCCTACGAGCAGTACTTC. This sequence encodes CASSLVAQAYEQYF. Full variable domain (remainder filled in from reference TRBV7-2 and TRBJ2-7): GAGVSQSPSNKVTEKGKDVELRCDPISGHTALYWYRQSLGQGLEFLIYFQGNSAPDKSGLPSDRFSAERTGGSVSTLTIQRTQQEDSAVYLCASSLVAQAYEQYFGPGTRLTVT.

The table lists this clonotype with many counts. The CDR3 DNA is TGCAGTGCTCCGCCCTTAGGGGCTCGGGAGGAGACCCAGTACTTC. It yields the protein CSAPPLGAREETQYF. The genes are TRBV20-1 and TRBJ2-5, with D possibly TRBD2 on 6 matching bases. The CDR3 sequence is 15 residues long. Germline lookup yields CDR1 DFQATT and CDR2 SNEGSKA (reference sequence). V was pared by 5 bases and J by 5 bases, with 21 bases between.

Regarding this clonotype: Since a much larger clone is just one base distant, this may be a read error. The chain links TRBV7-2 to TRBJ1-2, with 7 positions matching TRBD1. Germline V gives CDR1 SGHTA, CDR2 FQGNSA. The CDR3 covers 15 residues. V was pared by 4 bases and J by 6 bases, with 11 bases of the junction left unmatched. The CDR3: CASSSRGQEADGYTF. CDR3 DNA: TGTGCCAGCAGCTCCAGAGGACAGGAGGCTGATGGCTACACCTTC.

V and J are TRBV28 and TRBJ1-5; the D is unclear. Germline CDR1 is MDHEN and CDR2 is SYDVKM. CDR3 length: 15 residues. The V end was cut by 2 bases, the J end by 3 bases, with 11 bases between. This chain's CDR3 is CASSLPGRLNQPQHF. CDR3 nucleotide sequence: TGTGCCAGCAGTTTACCGGGTAGGCTCAATCAGCCCCAGCATTTT. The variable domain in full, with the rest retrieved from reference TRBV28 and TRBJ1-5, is DVKVTQSSRYLVKRTGEKVFLECVQDMDHENMFWYRQDPGLGLRLIYFSYDVKMKEKGDIPEGYSVSREKKERFSLILESASTNQTSMYLCASSLPGRLNQPQHFGDGTRLSIL.

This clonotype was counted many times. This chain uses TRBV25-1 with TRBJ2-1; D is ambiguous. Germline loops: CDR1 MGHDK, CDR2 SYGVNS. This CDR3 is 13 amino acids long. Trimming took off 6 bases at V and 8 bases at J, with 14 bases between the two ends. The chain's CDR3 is CASSRRESDEQFF. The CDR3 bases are TGTGCCAGCAGCCGAAGGGAATCCGATGAGCAGTTCTTC. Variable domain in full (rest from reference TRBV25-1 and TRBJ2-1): EADIYQTPRYLVIGTGKKITLECSQTMGHDKMYWYQQDPGMELHLIHYSYGVNSTEKGDLSSESTVSRIRTEHFPLTLESARPSHTSQYLCASSRRESDEQFFGPGTRLTVL.

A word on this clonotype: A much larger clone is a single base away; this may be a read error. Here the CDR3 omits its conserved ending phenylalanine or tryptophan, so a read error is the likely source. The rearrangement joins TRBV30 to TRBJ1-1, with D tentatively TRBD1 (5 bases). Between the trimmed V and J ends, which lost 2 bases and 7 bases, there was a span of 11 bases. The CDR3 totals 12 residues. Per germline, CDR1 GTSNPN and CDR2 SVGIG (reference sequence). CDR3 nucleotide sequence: TGTGCCTGGAGTCCGACCCAGGGTGAAGCTTTCTGT. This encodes CAWSPTQGEAFC.

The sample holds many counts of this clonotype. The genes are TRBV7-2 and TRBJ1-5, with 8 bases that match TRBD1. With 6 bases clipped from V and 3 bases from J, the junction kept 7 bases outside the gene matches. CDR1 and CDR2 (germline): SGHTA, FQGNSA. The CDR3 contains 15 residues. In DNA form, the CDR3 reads TGTGCCAGCAGTTTCGACAGGGGCCACAATCAGCCCCAGCATTTT. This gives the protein CASSFDRGHNQPQHF. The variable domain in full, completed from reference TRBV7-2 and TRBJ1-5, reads GAGVSQSPSNKVTEKGKDVELRCDPISGHTALYWYRQSLGQGLEFLIYFQGNSAPDKSGLPSDRFSAERTGGSVSTLTIQRTQQEDSAVYLCASSFDRGHNQPQHFGDGTRLSIL.

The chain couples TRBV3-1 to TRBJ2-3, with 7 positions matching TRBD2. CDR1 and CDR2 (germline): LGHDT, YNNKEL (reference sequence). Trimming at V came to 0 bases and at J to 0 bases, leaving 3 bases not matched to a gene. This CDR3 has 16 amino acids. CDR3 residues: CASSQDAGASTDTQYF. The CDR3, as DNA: TGTGCCAGCAGCCAAGACGCGGGAGCTAGCACAGATACGCAGTATTTT.

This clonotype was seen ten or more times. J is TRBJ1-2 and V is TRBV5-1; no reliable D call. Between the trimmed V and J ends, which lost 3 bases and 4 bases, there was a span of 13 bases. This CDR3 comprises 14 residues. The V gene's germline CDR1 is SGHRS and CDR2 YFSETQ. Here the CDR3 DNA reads TGCGCCAGCAGCTCCGACGGGCGCGGCTATGGCTACACCTTC. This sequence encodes CASSSDGRGYGYTF. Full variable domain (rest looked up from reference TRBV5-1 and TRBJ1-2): KAGVTQTPRYLIKTRGQQVTLSCSPISGHRSVSWYQQTPGQGLQFLFEYFSETQRNKGNFPGRFSGRQFSNSRSEMNVSTLELGDSALYLCASSSDGRGYGYTFGSGTRLTVV.

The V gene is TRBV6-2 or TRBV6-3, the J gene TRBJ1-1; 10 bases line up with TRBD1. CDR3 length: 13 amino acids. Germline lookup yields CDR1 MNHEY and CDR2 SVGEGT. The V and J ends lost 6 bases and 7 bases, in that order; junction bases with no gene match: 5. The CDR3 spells CASRPDRGNEAFF. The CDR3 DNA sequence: TGTGCCAGCAGGCCGGACAGGGGGAATGAAGCTTTCTTT.

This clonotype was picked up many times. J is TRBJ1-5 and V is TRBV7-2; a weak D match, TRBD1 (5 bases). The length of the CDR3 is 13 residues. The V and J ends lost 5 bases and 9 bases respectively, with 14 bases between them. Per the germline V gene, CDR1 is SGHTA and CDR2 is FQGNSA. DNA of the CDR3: TGTGCCAGCAGCCCTGATAGGGGTGCGCCCCAGCATTTT. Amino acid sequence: CASSPDRGAPQHF.

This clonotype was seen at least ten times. CDR3 amino acids: CSARPSGRSSYEQYF. CDR3 coding DNA: TGCAGTGCTAGGCCTAGCGGAAGGAGCTCCTACGAGCAGTACTTC. V gene TRBV20-1 combines with J gene TRBJ2-7; TRBD2 agrees at 7 bases. Germline assignment: CDR1 DFQATT and CDR2 SNEGSKA (reference sequence). V lost 3 bases and J lost 0; bases outside the gene matches: 8. CDR3 length: 15 residues.

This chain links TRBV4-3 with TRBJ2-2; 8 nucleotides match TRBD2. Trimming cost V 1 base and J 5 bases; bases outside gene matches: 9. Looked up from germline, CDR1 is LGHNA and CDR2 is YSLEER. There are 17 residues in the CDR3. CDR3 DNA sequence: TGCGCCAGCAGCCAAGGCGGGGGGCGCCTGGGGACCGGGGAGCTGTTTTTT. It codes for CASSQGGGRLGTGELFF.

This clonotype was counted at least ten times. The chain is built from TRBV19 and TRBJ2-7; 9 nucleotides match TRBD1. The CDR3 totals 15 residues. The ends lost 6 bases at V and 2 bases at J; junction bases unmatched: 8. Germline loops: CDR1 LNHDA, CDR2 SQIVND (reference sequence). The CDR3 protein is CASRETGGIPYEQYF. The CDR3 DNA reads TGTGCCAGTAGGGAGACAGGGGGTATTCCCTACGAGCAGTACTTC.

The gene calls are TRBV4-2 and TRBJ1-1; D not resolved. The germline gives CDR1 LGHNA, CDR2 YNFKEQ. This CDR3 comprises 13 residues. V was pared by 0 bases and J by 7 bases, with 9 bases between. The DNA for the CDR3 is TGTGCCAGCAGCCAAGATCTTGGGTATGAAGCTTTCTTT. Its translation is CASSQDLGYEAFF.

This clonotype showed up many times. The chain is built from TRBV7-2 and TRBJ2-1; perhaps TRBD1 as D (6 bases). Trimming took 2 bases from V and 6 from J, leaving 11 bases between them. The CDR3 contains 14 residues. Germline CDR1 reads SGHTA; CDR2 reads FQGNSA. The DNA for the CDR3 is TGTGCCAGCAGCTTACGAGGACAGTTCAATGAGCAGTTCTTC. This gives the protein CASSLRGQFNEQFF.

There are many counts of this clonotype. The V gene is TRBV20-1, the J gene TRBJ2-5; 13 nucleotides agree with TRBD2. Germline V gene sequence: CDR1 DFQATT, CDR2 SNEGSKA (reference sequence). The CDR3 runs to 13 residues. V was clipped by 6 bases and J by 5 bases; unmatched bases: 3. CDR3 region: CSAGTSGAETQYF. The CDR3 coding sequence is TGCAGTGCCGGGACTAGCGGGGCGGAGACCCAGTACTTC.

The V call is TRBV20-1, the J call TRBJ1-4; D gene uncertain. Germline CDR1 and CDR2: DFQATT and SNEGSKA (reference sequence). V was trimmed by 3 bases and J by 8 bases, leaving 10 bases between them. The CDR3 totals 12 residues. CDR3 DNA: TGCAGTGCTAGGGACTTAGGAGAAAAACTGTTTTTT. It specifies CSARDLGEKLFF.

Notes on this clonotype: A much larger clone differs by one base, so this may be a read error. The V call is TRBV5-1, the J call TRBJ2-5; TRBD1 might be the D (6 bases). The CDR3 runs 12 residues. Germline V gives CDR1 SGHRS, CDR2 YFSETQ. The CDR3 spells CANSLQGREQYF. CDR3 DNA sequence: TGCGCCAACAGCTTGCAGGGGAGAGAGCAGTACTTC.

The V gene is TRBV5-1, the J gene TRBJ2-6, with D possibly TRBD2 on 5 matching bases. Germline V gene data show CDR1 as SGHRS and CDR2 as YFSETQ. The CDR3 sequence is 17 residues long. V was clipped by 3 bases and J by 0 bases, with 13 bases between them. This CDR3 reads CASSWGERSSGANVLTF. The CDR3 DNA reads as TGCGCCAGCAGCTGGGGTGAGCGGAGCTCTGGGGCCAACGTCCTGACTTTC.

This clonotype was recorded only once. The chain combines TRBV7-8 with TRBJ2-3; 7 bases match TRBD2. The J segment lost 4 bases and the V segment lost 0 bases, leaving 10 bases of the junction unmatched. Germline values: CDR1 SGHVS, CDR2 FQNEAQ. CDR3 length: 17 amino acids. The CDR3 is CASSLAPGLVGADTQYF. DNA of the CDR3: TGTGCCAGCAGCTTAGCCCCCGGACTAGTCGGCGCAGATACGCAGTATTTT.

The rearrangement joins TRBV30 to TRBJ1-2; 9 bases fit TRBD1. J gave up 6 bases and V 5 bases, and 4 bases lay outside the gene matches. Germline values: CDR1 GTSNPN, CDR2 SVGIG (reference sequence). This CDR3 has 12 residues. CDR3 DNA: TGTGCCTGGCCGGGACAGGGTGATGGCTACACCTTC. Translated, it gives CAWPGQGDGYTF.

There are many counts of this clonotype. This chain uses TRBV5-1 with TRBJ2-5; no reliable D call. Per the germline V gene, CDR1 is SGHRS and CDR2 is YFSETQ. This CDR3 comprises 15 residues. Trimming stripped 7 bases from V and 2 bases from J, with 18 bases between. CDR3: CASRPRVGLQETQYF. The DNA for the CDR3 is TGCGCCAGCCGCCCCCGGGTAGGGCTGCAAGAGACCCAGTACTTC.

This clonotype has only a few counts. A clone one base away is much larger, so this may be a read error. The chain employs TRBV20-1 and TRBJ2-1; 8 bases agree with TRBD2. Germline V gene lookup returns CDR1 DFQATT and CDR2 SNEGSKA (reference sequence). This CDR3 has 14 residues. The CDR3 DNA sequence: TGCAGTGCGGCGGGGGGAAACTCCTACGATGAGCAGTTCTTC. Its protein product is CSAAGGNSYDEQFF.

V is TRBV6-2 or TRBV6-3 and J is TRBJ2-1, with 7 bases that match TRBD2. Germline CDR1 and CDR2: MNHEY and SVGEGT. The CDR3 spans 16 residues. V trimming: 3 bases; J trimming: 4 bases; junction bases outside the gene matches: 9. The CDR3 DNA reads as TGTGCCAGCAGTTATTCGGCGGGAGAGAGGTACAATGAGCAGTTCTTC. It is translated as CASSYSAGERYNEQFF.

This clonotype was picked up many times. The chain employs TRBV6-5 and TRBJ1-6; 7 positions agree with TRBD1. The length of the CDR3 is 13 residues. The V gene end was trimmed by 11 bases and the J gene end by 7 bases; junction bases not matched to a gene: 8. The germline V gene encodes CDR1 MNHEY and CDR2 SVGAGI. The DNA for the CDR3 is TGTGCCGCCCGGGGCAGGGGGAATTCACCCCTCCACTTT. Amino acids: CAARGRGNSPLHF.

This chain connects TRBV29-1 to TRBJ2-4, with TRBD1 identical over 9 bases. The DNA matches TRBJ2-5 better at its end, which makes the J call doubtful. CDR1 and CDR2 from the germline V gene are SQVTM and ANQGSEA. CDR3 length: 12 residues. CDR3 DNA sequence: TGCAGCGTTCACAGGGGGCGGGAGACCCAGTACTTC. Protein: CSVHRGRETQYF.